Sequencing of this T cell receptor beta chain was carried out in a study of blood T cell repertoires in COVID-19. Libraries were prepared by immunoSEQ multiplex PCR; TCRdb keeps only in-frame clonotypes and omits some of them. The data show over 200,000 clones, over 75% seen once. The TCR comes from a human donor in a cohort sampled during active COVID-19. The material sequenced was peripheral blood.

CDR3 bases: TGTGCCAGCAGTTTGACAGGGGGGAGTCAGCCCCAGCATTTT. This encodes CASSLTGGSQPQHF. This chain joins TRBV27 and TRBJ1-5, with TRBD1 matching 9 bases. Germline CDR1 and CDR2: MNHEY and SMNVEV (reference sequence). The CDR3 consists of 14 residues. V lost 3 bases, J lost 6 bases, and 3 bases stayed unmatched.